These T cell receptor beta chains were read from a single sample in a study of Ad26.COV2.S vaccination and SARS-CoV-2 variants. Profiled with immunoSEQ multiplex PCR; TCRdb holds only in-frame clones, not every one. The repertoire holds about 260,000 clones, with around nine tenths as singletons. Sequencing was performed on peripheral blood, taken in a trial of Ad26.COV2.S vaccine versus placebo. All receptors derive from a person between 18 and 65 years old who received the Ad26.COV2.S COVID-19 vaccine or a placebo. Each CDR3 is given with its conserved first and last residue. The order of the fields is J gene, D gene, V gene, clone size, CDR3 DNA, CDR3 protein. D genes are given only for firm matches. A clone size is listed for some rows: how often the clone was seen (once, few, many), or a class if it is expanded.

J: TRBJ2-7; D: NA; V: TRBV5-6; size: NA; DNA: TGTGCCAGCAGCTTGGCGCAGGGCTACGAGCAGTACTTC; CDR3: CASSLAQGYEQYF
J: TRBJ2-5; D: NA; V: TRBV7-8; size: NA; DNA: TGTGCCAGCAGCTTATTGGGGGAAGAGACCCAGTACTTC; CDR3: CASSLLGEETQYF
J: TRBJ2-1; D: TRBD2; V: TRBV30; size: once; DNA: TGTGCCTCCCTAGGGACTAGCGGGGGCAATGAGCAGTTCTTC; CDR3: CASLGTSGGNEQFF
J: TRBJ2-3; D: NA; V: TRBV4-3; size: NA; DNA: TGCGCCAGCAAGGCGTACGCTACTAGCACAGATACGCAGTATTTT; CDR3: CASKAYATSTDTQYF
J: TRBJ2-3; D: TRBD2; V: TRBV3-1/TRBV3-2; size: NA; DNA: TGTGCCAGCAGCCAAGGCCTCGGACTAGCGGCAGATACGCAGTATTTT; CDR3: CASSQGLGLAADTQYF
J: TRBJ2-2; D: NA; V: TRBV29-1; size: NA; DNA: TGCAGCGTTGTGGTAGTTAGCTTGATATCCGGGGAGCTGTTTTTT; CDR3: CSVVVVSLISGELFF
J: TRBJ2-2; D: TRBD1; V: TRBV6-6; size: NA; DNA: TGTGCCACCAGGACAGGGCCGAACACCGGGGAGCTGTTTTTT; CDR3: CATRTGPNTGELFF
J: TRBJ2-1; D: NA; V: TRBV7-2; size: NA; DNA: TGTGCCAGCAGCCGGGCAGGTGACAATGAGCAGTTCTTC; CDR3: CASSRAGDNEQFF
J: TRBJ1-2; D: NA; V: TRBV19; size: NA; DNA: TGTGCCAGTAGACGACAGAATGGCTACACCTTC; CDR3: CASRRQNGYTF
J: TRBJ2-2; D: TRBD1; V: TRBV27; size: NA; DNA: TGTGCCAGCAGTCCGCTTATAGGACAGGGGTGGCGGGAGCTGTTTTTT; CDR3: CASSPLIGQGWRELFF
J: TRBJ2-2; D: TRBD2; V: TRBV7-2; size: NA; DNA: TGTGCCAGCAGCTTAGGACTAGCGGGGGGCCTGAACACCGGGGAGCTGTTTTTT; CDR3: CASSLGLAGGLNTGELFF
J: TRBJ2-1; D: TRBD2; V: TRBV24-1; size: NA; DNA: TGTGCCACCAGCTCCCTCGACGGGGGGGCTTCAGAGCAGTTCTTC; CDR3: CATSSLDGGASEQFF
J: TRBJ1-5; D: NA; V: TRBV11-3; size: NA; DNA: TGTGCCAGCAGCTTAGATATGGGGTCGCGCAATCAGCCCCAGCATTTT; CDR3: CASSLDMGSRNQPQHF
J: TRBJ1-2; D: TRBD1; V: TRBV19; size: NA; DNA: TGTGCCAGTAACCCTATGGGACAGGGAGGGATCTATGGCTACACCTTC; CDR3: CASNPMGQGGIYGYTF
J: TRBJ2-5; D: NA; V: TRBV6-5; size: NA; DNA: TGTGCCAGCAAACACTTTCGGGAGACCCAGTACTTC; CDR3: CASKHFRETQYF
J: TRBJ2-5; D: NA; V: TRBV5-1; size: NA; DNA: TGCGCCAGCAGCTTGGGGGACTCTCAAGAGACCCAGTACTTC; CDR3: CASSLGDSQETQYF
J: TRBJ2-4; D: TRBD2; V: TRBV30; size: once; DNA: TGTGCCTGGAGCACCGGGACTAGTAAAGCCAAAAACATTCAGTACTTC; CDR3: CAWSTGTSKAKNIQYF
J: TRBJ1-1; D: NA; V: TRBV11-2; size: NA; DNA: TGTGCCAGCAGCTTAGATCAAAGGGTAAACACTGAAGCTTTCTTT; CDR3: CASSLDQRVNTEAFF
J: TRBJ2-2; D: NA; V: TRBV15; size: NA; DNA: TGTGCCACCAGCAGAGAAGGTCAGGGCGACGCCGGGGAGCTGTTTTTT; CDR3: CATSREGQGDAGELFF
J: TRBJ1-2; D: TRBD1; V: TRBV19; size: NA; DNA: TGTGCCAGTAGTAAGGCGGGGACAGGGGACTATGGCTACACCTTC; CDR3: CASSKAGTGDYGYTF
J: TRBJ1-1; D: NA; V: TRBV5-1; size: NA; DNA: TGCGCCAGCAGCCCAACATGGCGGAGTACTGAAGCTTTCTTT; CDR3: CASSPTWRSTEAFF
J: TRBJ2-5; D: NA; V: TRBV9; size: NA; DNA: TGTGCCAGCAGCGTATCGACTCAAGAGACCCAGTACTTC; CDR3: CASSVSTQETQYF
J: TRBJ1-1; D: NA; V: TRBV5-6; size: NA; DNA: TGTGCCAGCAGCCATGGACAGAGAATGAACACTGAAGCTTTCTTT; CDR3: CASSHGQRMNTEAFF
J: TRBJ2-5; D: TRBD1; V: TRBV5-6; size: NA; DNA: TGTGCCAGCAGCTTGGGTCGACAGGGGACGACCCAGTACTTC; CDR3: CASSLGRQGTTQYF
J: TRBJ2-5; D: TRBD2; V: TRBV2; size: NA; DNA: TGTGCCAGCAGCCCTGGACTAGCGGTCTCGGAGACCCAGTACTTC; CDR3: CASSPGLAVSETQYF
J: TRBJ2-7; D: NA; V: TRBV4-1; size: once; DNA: TGCGCCAGCAGCCAAGTTTTGGGGTCCTACGAGCAGTACTTC; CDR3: CASSQVLGSYEQYF
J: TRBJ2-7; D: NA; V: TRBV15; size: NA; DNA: TGTGCCACCAGCAGATCCGGTGAATCAGGCTACGAGCAGTACTTC; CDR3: CATSRSGESGYEQYF
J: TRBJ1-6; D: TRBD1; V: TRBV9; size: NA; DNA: TGTGCCAGCAGCGGACAGGGTTCAGTTTCACCCCTCCACTTT; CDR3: CASSGQGSVSPLHF
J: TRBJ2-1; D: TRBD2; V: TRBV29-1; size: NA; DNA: TGCAGCGTTGAAGTATATCATAGCGTAGCGGGAGACAATGAGCAGTTCTTC; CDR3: CSVEVYHSVAGDNEQFF
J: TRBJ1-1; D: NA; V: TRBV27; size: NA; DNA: TGTGCCAGCAGTCCAAGGACTCAACGGGGCACTGAAGCTTTCTTT; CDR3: CASSPRTQRGTEAFF
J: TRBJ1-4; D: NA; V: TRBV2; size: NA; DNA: TGTGCCAGCAGGACGGAGGAGAATGAAAAACTGTTTTTT; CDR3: CASRTEENEKLFF
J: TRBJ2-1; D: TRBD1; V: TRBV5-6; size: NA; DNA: TGTGCCAGCCGGGACAGCTACAATGAGCAGTTCTTC; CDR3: CASRDSYNEQFF
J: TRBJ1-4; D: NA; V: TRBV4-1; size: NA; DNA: TGCGCCAGCAGCCAAGAAACCGAAAAACTGTTTTTT; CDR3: CASSQETEKLFF
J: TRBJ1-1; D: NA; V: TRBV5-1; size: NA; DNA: TGCGCCAGCAGCTTGGCACTGAACACTGAAGCTTTCTTT; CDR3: CASSLALNTEAFF
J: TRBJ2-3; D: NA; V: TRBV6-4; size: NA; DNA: TGTGCCAGCAGTGACGGAAGAGGGGGGGCAACAGATACGCAGTATTTT; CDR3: CASSDGRGGATDTQYF
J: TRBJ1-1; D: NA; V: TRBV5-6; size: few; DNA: TGTGCCAGCAGCCGCGGGAGGGAAGCTTTCTTT; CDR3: CASSRGREAFF
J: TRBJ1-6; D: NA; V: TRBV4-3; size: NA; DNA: TGCGCCAGCAGCCAAGTACGGGTTAATTGGGATTCCTATAATTCACCCCTCCACTTT; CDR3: CASSQVRVNWDSYNSPLHF